The 5 T cell receptor beta chains below come from one sample, sequenced in a study of cytomegalovirus exposure and HLA in healthy donors. 13 Jbeta primers and 60 Vbeta primers were used for the PCR. This table comes from immunoSEQ multiplex PCR, and its TCRdb copy is limited to in-frame clones, with some not included. The repertoire holds around 110,000 clones, with 70% to 80% as singletons. The sequenced sample consisted of PBMCs. Receptors originate from a man between 25 and 39 years old in good health and CMV-seropositive.

This chain joins TRBV5-1 and TRBJ2-7, with 13 bases fitting TRBD2. The CDR3 is 16 amino acids. Germline values: CDR1 SGHRS, CDR2 YFSETQ. The trim removed 4 bases at V and 4 bases at J, leaving 8 bases unmatched. This CDR3 reads CASSAGLAGVRYEQYF. CDR3 nucleotide sequence: TGCGCCAGCAGCGCAGGACTAGCGGGGGTTAGGTACGAGCAGTACTTC.

The V and J genes are TRBV18 and TRBJ2-3; D not certain. Germline V gene sequence: CDR1 KGHSH, CDR2 LQKENI. This CDR3 has 13 amino acids. Between the trimmed V and J ends, which lost 0 bases and 5 bases, there was a span of 6 bases. The CDR3 sequence: CASSPPIVDTQYF. Written as DNA, the CDR3 is TGTGCCAGCTCACCACCCATTGTAGATACGCAGTATTTT.

The J gene is TRBJ1-2, the V gene TRBV30; 7 bases fit TRBD1. Germline V CDR1 and CDR2: GTSNPN, SVGIG (reference sequence). V dropped 5 bases and J dropped 0; count of bases not matched to a gene: 3. The CDR3 is 13 amino acids. The CDR3 DNA follows: TGTGCCTGGCGGGACAGAGCTAACTATGGCTACACCTTC. Protein sequence: CAWRDRANYGYTF. The whole variable domain, remainder taken from reference TRBV30 and TRBJ1-2, is SQTIHQWPATLVQPVGSPLSLECTVEGTSNPNLYWYRQAAGRGLQLLFYSVGIGQISSEVPQNLSASRPQDRQFILSSKKLLLSDSGFYLCAWRDRANYGYTFGSGTRLTVV.

This chain links TRBV7-2 with TRBJ1-5; no definite D call. Germline lookup yields CDR1 SGHTA and CDR2 FQGNSA. CDR3 length: 12 residues. Trimming took 2 bases from V and 4 from J, leaving 3 bases between them. CDR3 amino acids: CASSLPNQPQHF. Written as DNA, the CDR3 is TGTGCCAGCAGCTTACCTAATCAGCCCCAGCATTTT.

The rearrangement links TRBV7-9 to TRBJ1-5; 7 positions agree with TRBD1. V shed 5 bases, J shed 0 bases, and the junction held 7 bases outside the gene matches. There are 16 residues in the CDR3. Germline CDR1 and CDR2: SEHNR and FQNEAQ (reference sequence). Here the CDR3 DNA reads TGTGCCAGCAGCCCCACAGGGGTCTATAGCAATCAGCCCCAGCATTTT. Translating it yields CASSPTGVYSNQPQHF.